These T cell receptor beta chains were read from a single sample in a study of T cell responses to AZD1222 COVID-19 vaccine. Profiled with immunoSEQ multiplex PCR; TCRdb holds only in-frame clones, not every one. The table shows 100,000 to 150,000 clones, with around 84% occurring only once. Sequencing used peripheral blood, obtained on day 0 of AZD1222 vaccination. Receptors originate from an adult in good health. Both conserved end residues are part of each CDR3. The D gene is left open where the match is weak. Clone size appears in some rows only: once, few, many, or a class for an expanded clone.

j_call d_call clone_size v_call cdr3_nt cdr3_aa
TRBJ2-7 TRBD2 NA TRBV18 TGTGCCAGCTCACCACGACCCCCGCGCGGGGAGGGCGAGCAGTACTTC CASSPRPPRGEGEQYF
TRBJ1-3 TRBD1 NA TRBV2 TGTGCCAGCAGTTTAAGACAGGGGCTATTTTCTGGAAACACCATATATTTT CASSLRQGLFSGNTIYF
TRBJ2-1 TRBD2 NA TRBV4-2 TGTGCCAGCAGCCAAGGGGGTGTGCGGGAGCACTTCTTC CASSQGGVREHFF
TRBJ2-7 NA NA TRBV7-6 TGTGCCAGCAGCCAAAGCCGGGACCCGCGCTACGAGCAGTACTTC CASSQSRDPRYEQYF
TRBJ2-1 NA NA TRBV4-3 TGCGCCAGCAGCCAAGATCTTACTAGTAAGAGCGACAATGAGCAGTTCTTC CASSQDLTSKSDNEQFF
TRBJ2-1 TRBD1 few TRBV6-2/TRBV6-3 TGTGCCAGCAGCGCCCGGGACAGGACTTACAATGAGCAGTTCTTC CASSARDRTYNEQFF
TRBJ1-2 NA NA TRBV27 TGTGCCAGTTCCGGGGGAGGGGGCTACACCTTC CASSGGGGYTF
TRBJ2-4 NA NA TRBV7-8 TGTGCCAGCAGCTTAGGCCCCCGGGAGAAATCCTTAGCCAAAAACATTCAGTACTTC CASSLGPREKSLAKNIQYF
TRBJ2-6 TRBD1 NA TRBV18 TGTGCCAGCTCGCTTAGTCAGGGGGCAGCTGGGGCCAACGTCCTGACTTTC CASSLSQGAAGANVLTF
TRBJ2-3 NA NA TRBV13 TGTGCCAGCAGCCGAGAGGGCGGCACAGATACGCAGTATTTT CASSREGGTDTQYF
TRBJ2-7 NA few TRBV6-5 TGTGCCAGCAGGCAGGGCCCCGAGCAGTACTTC CASRQGPEQYF
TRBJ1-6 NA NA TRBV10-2 TGCGCCAGCAGTGAATCACACCGGGTAGATAATTCACCCCTCCACTTT CASSESHRVDNSPLHF
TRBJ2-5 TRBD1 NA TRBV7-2 TGTGCCAGCAGCTCCGGACAGGGGACTCAAGAGACCCAGTACTTC CASSSGQGTQETQYF
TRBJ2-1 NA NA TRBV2 TGTGCCAGCAGTGATGGGCTAGCCCGCTACAATGAGCAGTTCTTC CASSDGLARYNEQFF
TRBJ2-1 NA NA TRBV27 TGTGCCAGCACGCCTTCTTTGGGGGAATTCCTTCACAATGAGCAGTTCTTC CASTPSLGEFLHNEQFF
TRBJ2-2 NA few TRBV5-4 TGTGCCAGCAGCCACACCAGGGGTGTCGGGGAGCTGTTTTTT CASSHTRGVGELFF
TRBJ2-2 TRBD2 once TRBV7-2 TGTGCCAGCAGCCGGGGACTAGCGGGAGTCACCGGGGAGCTGTTTTTT CASSRGLAGVTGELFF
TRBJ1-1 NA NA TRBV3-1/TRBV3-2 TGTGCCAGCAGCCGATACAGTGGGAACACTGAAGCTTTCTTT CASSRYSGNTEAFF
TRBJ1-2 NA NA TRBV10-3 TGTGCCATCAGCCACGGACAACTCTATGGCTACACCTTC CAISHGQLYGYTF
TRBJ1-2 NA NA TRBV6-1 TGTGCCAGCAGTGAAAACCAGGCAGGCAACTATGGCTACACCTTC CASSENQAGNYGYTF
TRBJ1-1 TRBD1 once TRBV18 TGTGCCAGCTCACCCGGGGGACAGGAAAAAGCTTTCTTT CASSPGGQEKAFF
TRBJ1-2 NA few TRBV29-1 TGCAGCGCCGGGACGGCGGACTATGGCTACACCTTC CSAGTADYGYTF
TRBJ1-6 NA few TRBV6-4 TGTGCCAGCAGTGACAGGGGGGACAATTCACCCCTCCACTTT CASSDRGDNSPLHF
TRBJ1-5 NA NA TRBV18 TGTGCCAGCTCCTTTGGGATAGAGAAAAATCAGCCCCAGCATTTT CASSFGIEKNQPQHF
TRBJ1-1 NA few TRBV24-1 TGTGCCACCAGCTCGGCAGGGAACACTGAAGCTTTCTTT CATSSAGNTEAFF
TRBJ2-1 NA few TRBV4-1 TGCGCCAGCAGCCAAGATCGGCAGAGCTCCTACAATGAGCAGTTCTTC CASSQDRQSSYNEQFF
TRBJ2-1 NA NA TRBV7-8 TGTGCCAGCAGCTTAGTAAGTTATAGTGTTGCGGGAACCAAAAACAATGAGCAGTTCTTC CASSLVSYSVAGTKNNEQFF
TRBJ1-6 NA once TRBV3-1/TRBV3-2 TGTGCCAGCAGCCAAGATACGAGACAGCCGAGTCACCTCCACTTT CASSQDTRQPSHLHF
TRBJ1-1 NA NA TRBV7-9 TGTGCCAGCAGCTTAGTGCTGAATGAAGCTTTCTTT CASSLVLNEAFF